This T cell receptor (beta chain) is from a study of blood T cell repertoires in COVID-19. At the level of the study: Both acute and convalescent COVID-19 samples were obtained from the United States, Italy and Spain. Sources were T cells, B-cell-depleted T cells, or PBMCs; the material itself was cDNA or gDNA.

This CDR3 contains 17 residues. Germline values: CDR1 SGHTA, CDR2 FQGTGA. Trimming removed 3 bases from V and 3 bases from J; junction bases left unmatched: 10. This clone has only one observation. In the authors' workflow: Amplified reference gene primers provided the basis for estimating nucleated cell counts. The repertoire was sequenced with immunoSEQ multiplex PCR; TCRdb's copy has only in-frame clones and lacks some. V, J and clone size are those of that table, while D and trimming were read from the DNA. The table shows around 370,000 clones, with 90% occurring only once. Material for sequencing was peripheral blood. This clonotype was sampled from a man between 18 and 35 years old with active or convalescent COVID-19. This sequence joins TRBV7-3 and TRBJ2-3, with 9 bases that match TRBD2. CDR3 residues: CASSLTSSGRRTDTQYF. The CDR3 region has the DNA TGTGCCAGCAGCTTGACTTCGAGCGGGAGGAGGACAGATACGCAGTATTTT.